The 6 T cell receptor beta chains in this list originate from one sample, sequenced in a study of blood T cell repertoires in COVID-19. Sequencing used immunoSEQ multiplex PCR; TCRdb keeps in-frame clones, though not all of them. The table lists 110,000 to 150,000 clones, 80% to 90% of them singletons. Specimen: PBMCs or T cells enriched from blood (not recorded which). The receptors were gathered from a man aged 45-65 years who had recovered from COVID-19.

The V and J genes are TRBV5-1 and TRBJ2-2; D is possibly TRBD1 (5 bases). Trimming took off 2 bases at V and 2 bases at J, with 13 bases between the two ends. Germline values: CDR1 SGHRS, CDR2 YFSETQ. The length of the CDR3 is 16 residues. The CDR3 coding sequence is TGCGCCAGCAGCTTTGTATCCAGGGCTAACACCGGGGAGCTGTTTTTT. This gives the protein CASSFVSRANTGELFF.

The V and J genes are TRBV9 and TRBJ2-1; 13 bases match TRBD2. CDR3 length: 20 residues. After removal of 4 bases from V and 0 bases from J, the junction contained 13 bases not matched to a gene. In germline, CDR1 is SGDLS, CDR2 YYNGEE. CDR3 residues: CASSSPGLAGDTSSYNEQFF. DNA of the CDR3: TGTGCCAGCAGCTCACCTGGACTAGCGGGGGACACTAGCTCCTACAATGAGCAGTTCTTC.

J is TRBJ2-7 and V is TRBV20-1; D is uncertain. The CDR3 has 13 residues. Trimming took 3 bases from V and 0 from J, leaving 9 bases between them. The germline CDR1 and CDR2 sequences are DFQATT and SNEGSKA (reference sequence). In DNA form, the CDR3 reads TGCAGTGCTAGTTTTCTGTTCTCCTACGAGCAGTACGTC. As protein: CSASFLFSYEQYV.

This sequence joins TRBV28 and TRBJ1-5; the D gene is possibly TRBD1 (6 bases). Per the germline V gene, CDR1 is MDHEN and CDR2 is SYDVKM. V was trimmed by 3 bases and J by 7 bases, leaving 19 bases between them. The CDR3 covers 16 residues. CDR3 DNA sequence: TGTGCCAGCAGTTTCCGGACGACCATCCAGGGGCAGCCCCAGCATTTT. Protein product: CASSFRTTIQGQPQHF. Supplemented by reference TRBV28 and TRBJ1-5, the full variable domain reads DVKVTQSSRYLVKRTGEKVFLECVQDMDHENMFWYRQDPGLGLRLIYFSYDVKMKEKGDIPEGYSVSREKKERFSLILESASTNQTSMYLCASSFRTTIQGQPQHFGDGTRLSIL.

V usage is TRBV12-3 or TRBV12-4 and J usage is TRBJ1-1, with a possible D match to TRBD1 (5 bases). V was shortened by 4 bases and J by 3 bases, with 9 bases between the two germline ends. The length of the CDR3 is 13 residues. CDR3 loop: CASSYQGHTEAFF. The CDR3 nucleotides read TGTGCCAGCAGTTATCAGGGCCACACTGAAGCTTTCTTT.

In DNA form, the CDR3 reads TGCGCCAGCAGCTTCGTTAGCGGGAGTAGTTACGAGCAGTACTTC. Translated, it gives CASSFVSGSSYEQYF. The chain links TRBV5-1 to TRBJ2-7, with 9 bases aligning to TRBD2. The CDR3 is made up of 15 amino acids. Germline V gene data show CDR1 as SGHRS and CDR2 as YFSETQ. Trimming removed 2 bases from V and 4 bases from J; junction bases left unmatched: 7.